One and the same sample provided the 28 T cell receptor beta chains below, sequenced in a study of blood T cell repertoires in COVID-19. Method: immunoSEQ multiplex PCR; TCRdb's copy keeps in-frame clones and lacks some. The sample shows approximately 440,000 clones, 80% to 95% of them seen only once. The sequenced sample consisted of PBMCs or T cells enriched from blood (not recorded which). The receptors were gathered from a man between 18 and 35 years old who had recovered from COVID-19.

The rearrangement joins TRBV6-1 to TRBJ1-2; weak D call: TRBD1 (6 bases). The V and J ends lost 2 bases and 5 bases respectively, with 15 bases between them. The CDR3 consists of 15 residues. Germline V gives CDR1 MNHNS, CDR2 SASEGT. CDR3 sequence: CASSELDGQRYGYTF. CDR3 coding DNA: TGTGCCAGCAGTGAACTGGACGGACAGAGGTATGGCTACACCTTC.

The V gene is TRBV9, the J gene TRBJ2-7; 9 bases map to TRBD1. Losses at the gene ends were 4 bases for V and 6 bases for J; bases not matched to a gene: 8. This CDR3 is built from 14 residues. Germline V CDR1 and CDR2: SGDLS, YYNGEE. This CDR3 reads CASSPRDRAGEQYF. DNA for the CDR3: TGTGCCAGCAGCCCCCGGGACAGGGCTGGCGAGCAGTACTTC.

This clone was detected only once. The V call is TRBV10-3, the J call TRBJ2-3, with a weak D call TRBD2 (6 bases). Trimming removed 2 bases from V and 5 bases from J, with 11 bases in between. The CDR3 totals 14 residues. Germline V gene lookup returns CDR1 ENHRY and CDR2 SYGVKD. The DNA of the CDR3 is TGTGCCATCAGTGAGCGGCGGGGAGAAGATACGCAGTATTTT. This sequence encodes CAISERRGEDTQYF.

This clone was detected once. The rearrangement uses TRBV27 and TRBJ1-2; D may be TRBD1 (5 bases). This CDR3 spans 15 amino acids. Trimming cost V 1 base and J 1 base, with 10 bases left between them. Germline loops: CDR1 MNHEY, CDR2 SMNVEV (reference sequence). Written as DNA, the CDR3 is TGTGCCAGCAGTTTATACACAGGCGGTAACTATGGCTACACCTTC. Translating it yields CASSLYTGGNYGYTF.

V gene TRBV18 combines with J gene TRBJ1-3; D is possibly TRBD1 (5 bases). CDR3 length: 17 residues. With 2 bases removed from V and 4 bases from J, the gap between germline ends came to 18 bases. Germline loops: CDR1 KGHSH, CDR2 LQKENI. CDR3 sequence (DNA): TGTGCCAGCTCACCAGGGACTGGATCGGGAGGCGGAAACACCATATATTTT. It codes for CASSPGTGSGGGNTIYF.

This clone was seen once. The V and J genes are TRBV3-1 (or the pseudogene TRBV3-2) and TRBJ1-1; D remains unclear. Germline lookup yields CDR1 LGHDT and CDR2 YNNKEL (reference sequence). Trimming removed 4 bases at V and 3 bases at J, with 12 bases between. The CDR3 has 14 residues. The CDR3 loop reads CASSPPPGDTEAFF. The CDR3 DNA sequence: TGTGCCAGCAGCCCTCCCCCAGGCGACACTGAAGCTTTCTTT.

V is TRBV2 and J is TRBJ2-7; unclear D gene. Trimming took off 1 base at V and 1 base at J, with 8 bases between the two ends. Germline V gene lookup returns CDR1 SNHLY and CDR2 FYNNEI. The CDR3 covers 14 residues. The CDR3 nucleotides read TGTGCCAGCAGTGAAGACTACAATTCCTACGAGCAGTACTTC. This gives the protein CASSEDYNSYEQYF.

The chain recombines TRBV20-1 with TRBJ2-5, with 14 bases lining up with TRBD2. V gave up 3 bases and J gave up 1 base; unmatched junction bases: 7. The germline V gene encodes CDR1 DFQATT and CDR2 SNEGSKA (reference sequence). The CDR3 is 17 residues long. Written as DNA, the CDR3 is TGCAGTGCTAGTTCTAGGACTAGCGGGAGGCTCCAAGAGACCCAGTACTTC. Its protein is CSASSRTSGRLQETQYF.

V is TRBV29-1 and J is TRBJ2-2; D is unresolved. Germline assignment: CDR1 SQVTM and CDR2 ANQGSEA. Trimming pared 4 bases from V and 0 bases from J, leaving 6 bases between. The CDR3 runs to 13 residues. This chain's CDR3 is CSVVFSNTGELFF. The DNA for the CDR3 is TGCAGCGTTGTATTCTCGAACACCGGGGAGCTGTTTTTT.

The chain carries TRBV11-2 and TRBJ2-1, with D tentatively TRBD2 (5 bases). Trimming took off 4 bases at V and 0 bases at J, with 16 bases between the two ends. This CDR3 spans 17 amino acids. Germline loops: CDR1 SGHAT, CDR2 FQNNGV. DNA of the CDR3: TGTGCCAGCAGCTCCATACTTAGGAGCGGCTCCTACAATGAGCAGTTCTTC. It specifies CASSSILRSGSYNEQFF.

The J gene is TRBJ1-4, the V gene TRBV29-1; perhaps TRBD1 as D (6 bases). The CDR3 totals 15 residues. Trimming cost V 7 bases and J 6 bases, with 21 bases left between them. Per the germline V gene, CDR1 is SQVTM and CDR2 is ANQGSEA. The CDR3 region is CSAVGLGQQYEKLFF. The CDR3, as DNA: TGCAGCGCCGTGGGCCTCGGACAGCAGTATGAAAAACTGTTTTTT.

The gene calls are TRBV30 and TRBJ2-5; 7 nucleotides line up with TRBD1. The CDR3 length is 14 residues. Trimming took 5 bases from V and 1 from J; bases not matched to a gene: 7. Germline V gene sequence: CDR1 GTSNPN, CDR2 SVGIG (reference sequence). CDR3 in DNA: TGTGCCTGGGATACAGGGGCGGCCCAAGAGACCCAGTACTTC. Residues: CAWDTGAAQETQYF.

This chain links TRBV5-5 with TRBJ1-2, with 8 bases fitting TRBD1. CDR3 length: 13 residues. Germline CDR1 SGHKS, CDR2 YYEKEE (reference sequence). Trimming removed 4 bases from V and 6 bases from J; junction bases left unmatched: 5. The CDR3 region has the DNA TGTGCCAGCAGCCGCGGACAGGGAGATGGCTACACCTTC. Translating gives CASSRGQGDGYTF.

The rearrangement uses TRBV10-3 and TRBJ1-6; D gene unclear. CDR3 length: 12 amino acids. Trimming shortened V by 3 bases and J by 6 bases, and 3 bases separated the two germline ends. The germline gives CDR1 ENHRY, CDR2 SYGVKD. CDR3 nucleotide sequence: TGTGCCATCAGTGACCTTAATTCACCCCTCCACTTT. Its protein product is CAISDLNSPLHF.

This chain uses TRBV7-9 with TRBJ2-5; D unresolved. The germline gives CDR1 SEHNR, CDR2 FQNEAQ (reference sequence). V was pared by 5 bases and J by 5 bases, with 6 bases between. The CDR3 runs 11 residues. The CDR3 DNA is TGTGCCAGCAGCCGGTCGGAGACCCAGTACTTC. Its protein is CASSRSETQYF.

This chain joins TRBV7-6 and TRBJ1-1; 7 bases are shared with TRBD1. Trimming took 0 bases from V and 0 from J; bases not matched to a gene: 7. The CDR3 has 17 amino acids. Germline V gene lookup returns CDR1 SGHVS and CDR2 FNYEAQ. The DNA of the CDR3 is TGTGCCAGCAGCTTAGCTAGGGGGCGGATGCTGAACACTGAAGCTTTCTTT. Its translation is CASSLARGRMLNTEAFF.

The chain employs TRBV14 and TRBJ2-1, with 11 bases that match TRBD2. The CDR3 covers 15 residues. Germline-derived CDR1 and CDR2 are SGHDN and FVKESK. Unmatched junction bases numbered 8, after V lost 6 bases and J lost 7 bases. The CDR3 here is CASSPVSGRANEQFF. The CDR3 DNA is TGTGCCAGCAGTCCAGTTAGCGGGAGGGCAAATGAGCAGTTCTTC.

This sequence joins TRBV10-3 and TRBJ1-5; maybe TRBD1 (6 bases). The CDR3 runs 14 residues. Germline lookup yields CDR1 ENHRY and CDR2 SYGVKD. Trimming removed 6 bases at V and 0 bases at J, with 9 bases between. CDR3 bases: TGTGCCATCAGGGACAGCAATAGCAATCAGCCCCAGCATTTT. Amino acid sequence: CAIRDSNSNQPQHF.

This clone has more than one count but fewer than ten. This sequence joins TRBV12-5 and TRBJ1-6; maybe TRBD1 (5 bases). The germline V and J ends were trimmed by 0 bases and 0 bases, with 12 bases remaining between them. The CDR3 totals 18 residues. Germline assignment: CDR1 LGHNT and CDR2 FRNRAP. This CDR3 reads CASGLVRTSSSYNSPLHF. The CDR3 nucleotides are TGTGCTAGTGGTTTGGTACGGACATCGAGCTCCTATAATTCACCCCTCCACTTT.

The chain has TRBV6-5 and TRBJ1-1; the match to TRBD1 covers 9 bases. This CDR3 is 12 amino acids long. The V and J ends lost 5 bases and 11 bases, in that order; junction bases with no gene match: 6. CDR1 is MNHEY and CDR2 is SVGAGI in the germline V gene. The DNA of the CDR3 is TGTGCCAGCAGTCCGCGGGACAGGGTTGCTTTCTTT. Its translation: CASSPRDRVAFF.

V usage is TRBV9 and J usage is TRBJ1-2, with D possibly TRBD1 on 5 matching bases. Looked up from germline, CDR1 is SGDLS and CDR2 is YYNGEE. V was pared by 0 bases and J by 7 bases, with 16 bases between. This CDR3 spans 15 amino acids. CDR3 loop: CASSVAGAGTLGYTF. The CDR3 DNA reads TGTGCCAGCAGCGTAGCTGGGGCCGGTACGCTTGGCTACACCTTC.

Only a few counts were recorded for this clone. The chain employs TRBV7-3 and TRBJ2-7; 7 bases fit TRBD2. The CDR3 extends over 13 amino acids. The J segment lost 6 bases and the V segment lost 2 bases, leaving 4 bases of the junction unmatched. From germline, CDR1 is SGHTA and CDR2 FQGTGA. The CDR3 spells CASSLVSGGEQYF. The CDR3 bases are TGTGCCAGCAGCTTAGTGTCGGGGGGCGAGCAGTACTTC.

The chain is built from TRBV19 and TRBJ1-6; 7 bases agree with TRBD1. The CDR3 runs 14 residues. The V segment lost 5 bases and the J segment 9 bases; nucleotides outside the gene matches: 7. The V gene's germline CDR1 is LNHDA and CDR2 SQIVND (reference sequence). The CDR3 loop reads CASSPRQGRSPLHF. The CDR3 DNA reads TGTGCCAGTAGTCCGCGACAGGGTCGTTCACCCCTCCACTTT.

The V call is TRBV6-5, the J call TRBJ1-5, with D possibly being TRBD1 (6 bases). The V end lost 8 bases, the J end lost 2 bases, and 16 bases lay between the germline ends. The CDR3 sequence is 15 residues long. Per the germline V gene, CDR1 is MNHEY and CDR2 is SVGAGI. The CDR3 DNA is TGTGCCAGCGAACGACAGGAAAATGGCAATCAGCCCCAGCATTTT. This gives the protein CASERQENGNQPQHF.

V usage is TRBV20-1 and J usage is TRBJ2-7; 7 nucleotides agree with TRBD2. This CDR3 contains 11 residues. Germline V CDR1 and CDR2: DFQATT, SNEGSKA (reference sequence). The CDR3 protein is CRVGEGYEQYF. CDR3 coding DNA: TGCAGGGTAGGGGAGGGCTACGAGCAGTACTTC.

The chain recombines TRBV19 with TRBJ2-7, with 8 nucleotides matching TRBD1. From germline, CDR1 is LNHDA and CDR2 SQIVND (reference sequence). V lost 5 bases to trimming and J lost 1 base; unmatched junction nucleotides: 10. This CDR3 contains 16 residues. The CDR3 bases are TGTGCCAGTAGTCTTACTTGGGACAGGAGATCCTACGAGCAGTACTTC. Translating it yields CASSLTWDRRSYEQYF.

This chain joins TRBV11-2 and TRBJ1-3; 7 bases fit TRBD1. V lost 4 bases to trimming and J lost 0 bases; unmatched junction nucleotides: 3. The CDR3 consists of 15 residues. Germline V CDR1 and CDR2: SGHAT, FQNNGV. In DNA, the CDR3 is TGTGCCAGCAGCTCCGACAGGGCCTCTGGAAACACCATATATTTT. Encoded protein: CASSSDRASGNTIYF.

The chain employs TRBV28 and TRBJ1-5, with no clear D. Per germline, CDR1 MDHEN and CDR2 SYDVKM. There are 15 residues in the CDR3. Trimming removed 6 bases at V and 2 bases at J, with 14 bases between. CDR3 sequence: CASSERLGGNQPQHF. CDR3 in DNA: TGTGCCAGCAGCGAACGACTGGGAGGCAATCAGCCCCAGCATTTT.